This entry concerns a single T cell receptor (beta chain). No antigen is known for it. The PCR employed 60 Vbeta primers together with 13 Jbeta primers. The method was immunoSEQ multiplex PCR; TCRdb's version includes in-frame clones alone and lacks a portion of them. The sample shows about 150,000 clones, roughly 85% of them seen only once. The data are from a study of cytomegalovirus exposure and HLA in healthy donors. Study at large: Out of 150 million to 200 million T cells, an earlier analysis found over 100 million unique TCR beta sequences in total. Study-level points and caveats: Earlier analysis found most TCR beta V segments productive about 90% or about 30% of the time. Analyses of presence and absence presupposed an approximately uniform sequencing depth across donors.

What was sequenced was PBMCs. This sequence originates from a man aged 40-50 years in good health and CMV-seropositive.

This CDR3 reads CASSLDGTRPEKLFF. The CDR3, as DNA: TGTGCCAGCAGCTTAGATGGGACACGCCCGGAAAAACTGTTTTTT. The chain combines TRBV7-8 with TRBJ1-4; possible D gene TRBD1, 6 bases. V lost 1 base, J lost 8 bases, and 14 bases lay in between. The germline V gene has CDR1 SGHVS and CDR2 FQNEAQ. There are 15 residues in the CDR3.